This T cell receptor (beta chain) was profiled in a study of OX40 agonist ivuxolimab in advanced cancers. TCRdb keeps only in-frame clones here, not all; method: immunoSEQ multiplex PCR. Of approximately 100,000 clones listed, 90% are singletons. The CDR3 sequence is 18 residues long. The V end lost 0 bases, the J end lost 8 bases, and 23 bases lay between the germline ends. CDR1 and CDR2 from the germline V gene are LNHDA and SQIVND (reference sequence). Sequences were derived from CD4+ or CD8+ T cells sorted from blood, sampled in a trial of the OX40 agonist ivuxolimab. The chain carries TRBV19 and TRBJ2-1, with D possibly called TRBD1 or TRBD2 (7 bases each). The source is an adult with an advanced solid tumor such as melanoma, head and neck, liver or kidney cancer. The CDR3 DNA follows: TGTGCCAGTAGTATAGATTCACCAGGGGGGGCAAGGAGGGATGAGCAGTTCTTC. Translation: CASSIDSPGGARRDEQFF.